Described below is a single T cell receptor (beta chain) sequence and its context. This sample stems from a study of blood T cell repertoires in COVID-19. This CDR3 is 15 amino acids long. CDR1 and CDR2 from the germline V gene are LGHNA and YNFKEQ. Trimming stripped 0 bases from V and 5 bases from J, with 13 bases between. Measured with immunoSEQ multiplex PCR; TCRdb has only the in-frame clones, and not every one. Of under 250,000 clones listed, approximately 83% are singletons. This chain uses TRBV4-2 with TRBJ1-2; D is undetermined. This receptor was taken from a woman aged 40 to 50 with acute COVID-19. Sequencing was carried out using PBMCs or T cells enriched from blood (not recorded which). Here the CDR3 reads CASSQDKTFNYGYTF. The CDR3 nucleotides are TGTGCCAGCAGCCAAGATAAAACTTTCAATTATGGCTACACCTTC.